These 7 T cell receptor beta chains were all obtained from the same sample, sequenced in a study of beta chain features in type 1 diabetes. The sequenced template was cDNA made from the entire isolated RNA. Measured with immunoSEQ multiplex PCR; TCRdb has only the in-frame clones, and not every one. The sample lists under 400,000 clones; roughly 21% were seen once. The sample comprised naive CD4+ T cells from blood. The origin of the receptors is a woman between 18 and 29 years old in good health.

The chain has TRBV7-3 and TRBJ2-1; 8 bases line up with TRBD2. The CDR3 runs to 17 residues. From germline, CDR1 is SGHTA and CDR2 FQGTGA. With V trimmed by 1 base and J by 0 bases, 5 bases remained unmatched. The CDR3 nucleotides read TGTGCCAGCAGCTTAAGGAGCGGGGGCAGCTCCTACAATGAGCAGTTCTTC. Translated: CASSLRSGGSSYNEQFF. The full variable domain, with the rest looked up from reference TRBV7-3 and TRBJ2-1, is GAGVSQTPSNKVTEKGKYVELRCDPISGHTALYWYRQSLGQGPEFLIYFQGTGAADDSGLPNDRFFAVRPEGSVSTLKIQRTERGDSAVYLCASSLRSGGSSYNEQFFGPGTRLTVL.

This chain links TRBV4-3 with TRBJ2-3; 7 bases align to TRBD1. V was clipped by 3 bases and J by 2 bases; unmatched bases: 11. Germline assignment: CDR1 LGHNA and CDR2 YSLEER. CDR3 size: 17 residues. The CDR3 spells CASSQGDGTAFTDTQYF. CDR3 coding DNA: TGCGCCAGCAGCCAGGGAGATGGGACAGCGTTCACAGATACGCAGTATTTT.

This clone has just a few counts. The V gene is TRBV5-4, the J gene TRBJ1-3; D is unclear. The CDR3 extends over 15 amino acids. CDR1 is SGHNT and CDR2 is YYREEE in the germline V gene (reference sequence). With 4 bases removed from V and 7 bases from J, the gap between germline ends came to 18 bases. The CDR3 loop reads CASSPEREMRNTIYF. The CDR3 bases are TGTGCCAGCAGCCCGGAGAGGGAAATGAGGAACACCATATATTTT.

This clone was found a few times. This chain links TRBV4-1 with TRBJ2-3, with TRBD2 identical over 8 bases. The CDR3 has 18 amino acids. Germline V CDR1 and CDR2: MGHRA, YSYEKL. V gave up 1 base and J gave up 1 base; unmatched junction bases: 10. Here the CDR3 DNA reads TGCGCCAGCAGCCAAGGTTGGACTAGCCTCTCCGGCACAGATACGCAGTATTTT. Its protein product is CASSQGWTSLSGTDTQYF.

The chain's CDR3 is CASSPEALAAYNEQFF. The CDR3 DNA sequence: TGTGCCAGCAGCCCTGAAGCCCTAGCGGCTTACAATGAGCAGTTCTTC. This chain uses TRBV4-2 with TRBJ2-1; 7 nucleotides match TRBD2. Trimming cost V 4 bases and J 4 bases; bases outside gene matches: 10. CDR3 length: 16 residues. Looked up from germline, CDR1 is LGHNA and CDR2 is YNFKEQ.

This clone was observed a few times. V is TRBV29-1 and J is TRBJ2-1; 11 nucleotides align to TRBD2. Germline-derived CDR1 and CDR2 are SQVTM and ANQGSEA. The CDR3 is 15 amino acids. The ends lost 7 bases at V and 0 bases at J; junction bases unmatched: 5. The CDR3, as DNA: TGCAGCGGCGGGACTAGCGGAATCTCCTACAATGAGCAGTTCTTC. This sequence encodes CSGGTSGISYNEQFF.

This clone appeared once. This rearrangement joins TRBV5-1 to TRBJ2-5; D not resolved. Trimming pared 0 bases from V and 3 bases from J, leaving 9 bases between. This CDR3 has 14 amino acids. CDR1 SGHRS and CDR2 YFSETQ come from the germline V gene. The CDR3 is CASSLGLGKETQYF. In DNA form, the CDR3 reads TGCGCCAGCAGCTTGGGTCTAGGCAAAGAGACCCAGTACTTC.